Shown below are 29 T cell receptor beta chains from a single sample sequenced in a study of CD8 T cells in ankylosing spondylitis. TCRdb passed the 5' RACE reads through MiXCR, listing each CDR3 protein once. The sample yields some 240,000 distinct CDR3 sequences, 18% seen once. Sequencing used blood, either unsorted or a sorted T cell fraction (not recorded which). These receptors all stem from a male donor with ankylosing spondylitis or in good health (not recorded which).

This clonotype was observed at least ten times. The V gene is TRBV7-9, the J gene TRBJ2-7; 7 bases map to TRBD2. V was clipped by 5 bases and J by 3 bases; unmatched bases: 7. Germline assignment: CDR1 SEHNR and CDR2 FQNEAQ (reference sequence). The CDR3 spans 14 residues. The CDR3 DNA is TGTGCCAGCAGCACGTCACTAGCGAACTACGAGCAGTACTTC. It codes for CASSTSLANYEQYF.

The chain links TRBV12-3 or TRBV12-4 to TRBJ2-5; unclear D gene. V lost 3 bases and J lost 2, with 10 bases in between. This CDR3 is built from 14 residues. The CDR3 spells CASSFGHNQETQYF. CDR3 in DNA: TGTGCCAGCAGTTTCGGGCACAATCAAGAGACCCAGTACTTC.

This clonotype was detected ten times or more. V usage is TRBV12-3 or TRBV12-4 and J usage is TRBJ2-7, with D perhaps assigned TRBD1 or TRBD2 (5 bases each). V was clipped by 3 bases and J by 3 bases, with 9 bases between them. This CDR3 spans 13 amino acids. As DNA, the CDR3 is TGTGCCAGCAGTTTGGGGGAATTCTACGAGCAGTACTTC. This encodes CASSLGEFYEQYF.

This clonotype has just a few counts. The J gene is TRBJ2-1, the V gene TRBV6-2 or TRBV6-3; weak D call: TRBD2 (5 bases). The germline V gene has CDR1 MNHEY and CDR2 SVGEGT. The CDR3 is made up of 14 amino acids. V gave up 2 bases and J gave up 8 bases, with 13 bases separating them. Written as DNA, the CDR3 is TGTGCCAGCAGTTACATTCTAGCCTTGCATGAGCAGTTCTTC. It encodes CASSYILALHEQFF.

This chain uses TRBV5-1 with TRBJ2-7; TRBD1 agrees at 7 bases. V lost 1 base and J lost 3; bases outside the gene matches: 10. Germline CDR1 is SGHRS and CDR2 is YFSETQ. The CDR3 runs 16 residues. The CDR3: CASSLLPGTEFYEQYF. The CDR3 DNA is TGCGCCAGCAGCTTGCTTCCCGGGACAGAATTCTACGAGCAGTACTTC.

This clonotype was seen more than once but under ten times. This CDR3 is CASSPQGRSYEQYF. CDR3 bases: TGTGCCAGCAGCCCCCAGGGGAGGTCCTACGAGCAGTACTTC. The chain joins TRBV6-1 to TRBJ2-7; D tentatively reads TRBD1 or TRBD2 (6 bases each). V gave up 6 bases and J gave up 1 base, with 13 bases separating them. The CDR3 consists of 14 residues. Germline V gene lookup returns CDR1 MNHNS and CDR2 SASEGT.

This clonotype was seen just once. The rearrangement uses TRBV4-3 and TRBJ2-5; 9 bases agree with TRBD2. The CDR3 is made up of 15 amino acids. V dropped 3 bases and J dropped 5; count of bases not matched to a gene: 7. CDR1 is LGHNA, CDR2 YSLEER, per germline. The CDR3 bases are TGCGCCAGCAGCCAGGGGGGACTAGCCTGGGAGACCCAGTACTTC. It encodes CASSQGGLAWETQYF.

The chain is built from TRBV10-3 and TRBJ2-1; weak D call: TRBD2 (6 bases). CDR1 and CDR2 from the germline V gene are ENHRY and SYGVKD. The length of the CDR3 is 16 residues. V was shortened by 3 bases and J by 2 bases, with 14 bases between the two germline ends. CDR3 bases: TGTGCCATCAGTGACCCGCTGGCGGGAACCTACAATGAGCAGTTCTTC. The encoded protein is CAISDPLAGTYNEQFF.

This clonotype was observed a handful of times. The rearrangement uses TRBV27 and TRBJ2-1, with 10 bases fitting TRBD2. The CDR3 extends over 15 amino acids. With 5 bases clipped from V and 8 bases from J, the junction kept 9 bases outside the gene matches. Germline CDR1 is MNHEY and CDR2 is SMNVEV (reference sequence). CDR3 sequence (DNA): TGTGCCAGCAGTCGAGTAGCGGGAGGTCGGGATGAGCAGTTCTTC. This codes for CASSRVAGGRDEQFF.

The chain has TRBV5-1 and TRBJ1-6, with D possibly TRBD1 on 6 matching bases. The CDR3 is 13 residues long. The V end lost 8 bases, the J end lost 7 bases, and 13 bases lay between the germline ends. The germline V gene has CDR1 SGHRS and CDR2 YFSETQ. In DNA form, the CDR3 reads TGCGCCAGTTCACAGGGTGAAAATTCACCCCTCCACTTT. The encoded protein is CASSQGENSPLHF. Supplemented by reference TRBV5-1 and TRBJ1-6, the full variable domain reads KAGVTQTPRYLIKTRGQQVTLSCSPISGHRSVSWYQQTPGQGLQFLFEYFSETQRNKGNFPGRFSGRQFSNSRSEMNVSTLELGDSALYLCASSQGENSPLHFGNGTRLTVT.

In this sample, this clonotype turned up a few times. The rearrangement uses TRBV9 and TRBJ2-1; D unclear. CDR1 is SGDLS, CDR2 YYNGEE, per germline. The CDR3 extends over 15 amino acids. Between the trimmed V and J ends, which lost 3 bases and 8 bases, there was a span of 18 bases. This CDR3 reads CASSEGSGIMDEQFF. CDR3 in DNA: TGTGCCAGCAGCGAGGGCAGTGGGATAATGGATGAGCAGTTCTTC.

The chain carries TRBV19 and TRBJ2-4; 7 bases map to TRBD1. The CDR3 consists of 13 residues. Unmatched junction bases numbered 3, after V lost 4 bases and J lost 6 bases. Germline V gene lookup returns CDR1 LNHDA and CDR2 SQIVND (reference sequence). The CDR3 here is CASSTRQGNIQYF. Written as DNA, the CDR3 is TGTGCCAGTAGTACCCGACAGGGAAACATTCAGTACTTC.

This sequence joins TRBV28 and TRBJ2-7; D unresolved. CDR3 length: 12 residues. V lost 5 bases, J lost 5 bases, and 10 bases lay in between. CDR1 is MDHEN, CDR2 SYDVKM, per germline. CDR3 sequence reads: CASSALVHEQYF. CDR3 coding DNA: TGTGCCAGCAGTGCTTTAGTCCACGAGCAGTACTTC.

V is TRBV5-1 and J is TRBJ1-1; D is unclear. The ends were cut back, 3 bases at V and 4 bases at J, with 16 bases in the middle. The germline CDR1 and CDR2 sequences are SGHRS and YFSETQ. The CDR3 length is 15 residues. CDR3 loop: CASSSDLLGRTEAFF. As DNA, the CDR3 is TGCGCCAGCAGCTCCGACTTGTTAGGTCGCACTGAAGCTTTCTTT.

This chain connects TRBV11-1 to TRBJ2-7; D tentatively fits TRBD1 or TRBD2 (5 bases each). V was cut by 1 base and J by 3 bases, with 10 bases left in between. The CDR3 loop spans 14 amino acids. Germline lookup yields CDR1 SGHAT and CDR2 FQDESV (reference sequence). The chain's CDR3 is CASSLVTTGYEQYF. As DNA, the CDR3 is TGTGCCAGCAGCTTAGTGACTACAGGCTACGAGCAGTACTTC.

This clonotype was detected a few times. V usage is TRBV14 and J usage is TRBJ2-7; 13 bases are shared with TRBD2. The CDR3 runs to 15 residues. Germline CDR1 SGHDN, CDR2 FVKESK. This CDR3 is CASSPGLAGTGRKLV. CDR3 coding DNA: TGTGCCAGCAGCCCGGGACTAGCGGGAACGGGCAGGAAGTTGGTC.

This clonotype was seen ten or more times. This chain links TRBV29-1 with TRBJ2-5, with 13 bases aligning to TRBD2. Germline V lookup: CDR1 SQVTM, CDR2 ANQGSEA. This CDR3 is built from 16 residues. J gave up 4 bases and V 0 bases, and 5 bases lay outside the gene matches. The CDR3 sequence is CSVEDPGLAGLETQYF. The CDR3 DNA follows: TGCAGCGTTGAAGATCCGGGACTAGCGGGATTAGAGACCCAGTACTTC.

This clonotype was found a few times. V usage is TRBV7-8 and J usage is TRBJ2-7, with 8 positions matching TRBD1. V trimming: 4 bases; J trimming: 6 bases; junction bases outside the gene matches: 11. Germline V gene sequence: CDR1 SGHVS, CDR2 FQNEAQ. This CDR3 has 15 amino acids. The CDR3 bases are TGTGCCAGCAGCTCCACGGGGACAGGCTTCGGCGAGCAGTACTTC. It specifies CASSSTGTGFGEQYF.

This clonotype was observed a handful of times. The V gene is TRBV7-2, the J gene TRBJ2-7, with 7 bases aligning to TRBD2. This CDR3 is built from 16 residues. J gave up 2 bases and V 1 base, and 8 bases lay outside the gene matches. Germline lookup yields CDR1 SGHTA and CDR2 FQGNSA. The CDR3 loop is CASSLDLAGGTYEQYF. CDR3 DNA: TGTGCCAGCAGCTTAGACTTAGCGGGTGGCACCTACGAGCAGTACTTC. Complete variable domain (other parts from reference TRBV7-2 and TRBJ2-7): GAGVSQSPSNKVTEKGKDVELRCDPISGHTALYWYRQSLGQGLEFLIYFQGNSAPDKSGLPSDRFSAERTGGSVSTLTIQRTQQEDSAVYLCASSLDLAGGTYEQYFGPGTRLTVT.

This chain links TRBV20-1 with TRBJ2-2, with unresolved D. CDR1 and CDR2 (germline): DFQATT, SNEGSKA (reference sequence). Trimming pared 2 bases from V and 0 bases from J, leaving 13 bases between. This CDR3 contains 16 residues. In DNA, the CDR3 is TGCAGTGCTAGACAGGACCTTGACGCGAACACCGGGGAGCTGTTTTTT. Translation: CSARQDLDANTGELFF.

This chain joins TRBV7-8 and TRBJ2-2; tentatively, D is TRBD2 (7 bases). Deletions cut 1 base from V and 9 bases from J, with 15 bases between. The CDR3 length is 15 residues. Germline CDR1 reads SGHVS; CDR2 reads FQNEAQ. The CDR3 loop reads CASSLDPGRGWELFF. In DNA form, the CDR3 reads TGTGCCAGCAGCTTAGATCCAGGGAGGGGGTGGGAGCTGTTTTTT.

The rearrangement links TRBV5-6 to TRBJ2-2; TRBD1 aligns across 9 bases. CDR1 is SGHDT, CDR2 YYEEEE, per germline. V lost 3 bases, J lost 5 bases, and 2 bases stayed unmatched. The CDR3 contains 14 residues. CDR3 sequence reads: CASSSGTGTGELFF. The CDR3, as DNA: TGTGCCAGCAGCTCCGGGACAGGGACCGGGGAGCTGTTTTTT.

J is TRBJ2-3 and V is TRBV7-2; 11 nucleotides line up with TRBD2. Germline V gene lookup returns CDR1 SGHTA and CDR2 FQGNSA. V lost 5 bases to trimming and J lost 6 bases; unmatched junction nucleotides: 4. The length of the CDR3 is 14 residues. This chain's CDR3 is CASSPSGGRDTQYF. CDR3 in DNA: TGTGCCAGCAGCCCTAGCGGGGGGCGGGATACGCAGTATTTT.

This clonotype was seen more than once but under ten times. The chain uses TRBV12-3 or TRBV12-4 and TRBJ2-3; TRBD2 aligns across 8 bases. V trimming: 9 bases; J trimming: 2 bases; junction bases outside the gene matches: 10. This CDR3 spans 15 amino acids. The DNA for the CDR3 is TGTGCCAGTAGATACGGGGGGGTGGACACAGATACGCAGTATTTT. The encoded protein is CASRYGGVDTDTQYF.

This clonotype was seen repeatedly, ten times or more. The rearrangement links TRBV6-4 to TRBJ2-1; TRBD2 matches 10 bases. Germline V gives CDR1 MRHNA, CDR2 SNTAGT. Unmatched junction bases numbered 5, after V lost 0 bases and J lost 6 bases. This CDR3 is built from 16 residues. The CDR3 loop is CASSDSASGSTNEQFF. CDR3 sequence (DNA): TGTGCCAGCAGTGACTCAGCTAGCGGGAGTACCAATGAGCAGTTCTTC.

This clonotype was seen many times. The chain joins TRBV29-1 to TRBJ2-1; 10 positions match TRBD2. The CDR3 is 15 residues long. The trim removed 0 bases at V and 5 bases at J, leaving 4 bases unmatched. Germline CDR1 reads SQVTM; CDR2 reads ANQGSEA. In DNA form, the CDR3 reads TGCAGCGTTGAAGATAAGCTAGCGGGAGACAATGAGCAGTTCTTC. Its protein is CSVEDKLAGDNEQFF.

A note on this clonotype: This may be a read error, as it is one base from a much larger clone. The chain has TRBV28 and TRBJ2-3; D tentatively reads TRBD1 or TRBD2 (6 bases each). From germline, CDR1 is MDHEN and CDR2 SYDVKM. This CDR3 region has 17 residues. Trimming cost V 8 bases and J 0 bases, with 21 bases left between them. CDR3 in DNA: TGTGCCAGCGGACCGATACCTGAAGGGGGGAGCACAGATACGCAGTATTTT. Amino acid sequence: CASGPIPEGGSTDTQYF.

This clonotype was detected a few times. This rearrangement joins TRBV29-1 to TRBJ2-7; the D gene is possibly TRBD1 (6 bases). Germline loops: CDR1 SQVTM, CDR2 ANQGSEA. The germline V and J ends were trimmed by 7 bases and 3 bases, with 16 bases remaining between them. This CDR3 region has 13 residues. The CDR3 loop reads CSAEKPDSYEQYF. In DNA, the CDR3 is TGCAGCGCCGAGAAACCGGACAGCTACGAGCAGTACTTC.

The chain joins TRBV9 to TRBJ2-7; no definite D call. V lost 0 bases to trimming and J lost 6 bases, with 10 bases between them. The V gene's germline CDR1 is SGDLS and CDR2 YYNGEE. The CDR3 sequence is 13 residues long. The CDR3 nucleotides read TGTGCCAGCAGCGTAGGGATTGGCAGCGAGCAGTACTTC. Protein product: CASSVGIGSEQYF.